This TCR beta chain is drawn from a study of blood T cell repertoires in COVID-19. At the level of the study: Acute and convalescent COVID-19 specimens originated in the United States, Italy and Spain. The analysed material was cDNA or gDNA that came from T cells, B-cell-depleted T cells, or PBMCs.

In the original processing: Reference gene primer amplification gave estimated nucleated cell counts. The method was immunoSEQ multiplex PCR; TCRdb's version includes in-frame clones alone and lacks a portion of them. V and J calls and clone size are copied from that table; D and trimming were computed from the DNA. This sample has 15,000 to 20,000 clones, with 70% to 90% found just once. The CDR3 has 15 amino acids. Trimming took 1 base from V and 3 from J; bases not matched to a gene: 5. The germline gives CDR1 PRHDT, CDR2 FYEKMQ (reference sequence). The TCR originated in a human donor in a cohort sampled during active COVID-19. Source material: peripheral blood. The chain carries TRBV13 and TRBJ1-2; TRBD1 aligns across 7 bases. The CDR3 here is CASSLVDRDYYGYTF. The DNA for the CDR3 is TGTGCCAGCAGCTTAGTTGACAGGGACTACTATGGCTACACCTTC.